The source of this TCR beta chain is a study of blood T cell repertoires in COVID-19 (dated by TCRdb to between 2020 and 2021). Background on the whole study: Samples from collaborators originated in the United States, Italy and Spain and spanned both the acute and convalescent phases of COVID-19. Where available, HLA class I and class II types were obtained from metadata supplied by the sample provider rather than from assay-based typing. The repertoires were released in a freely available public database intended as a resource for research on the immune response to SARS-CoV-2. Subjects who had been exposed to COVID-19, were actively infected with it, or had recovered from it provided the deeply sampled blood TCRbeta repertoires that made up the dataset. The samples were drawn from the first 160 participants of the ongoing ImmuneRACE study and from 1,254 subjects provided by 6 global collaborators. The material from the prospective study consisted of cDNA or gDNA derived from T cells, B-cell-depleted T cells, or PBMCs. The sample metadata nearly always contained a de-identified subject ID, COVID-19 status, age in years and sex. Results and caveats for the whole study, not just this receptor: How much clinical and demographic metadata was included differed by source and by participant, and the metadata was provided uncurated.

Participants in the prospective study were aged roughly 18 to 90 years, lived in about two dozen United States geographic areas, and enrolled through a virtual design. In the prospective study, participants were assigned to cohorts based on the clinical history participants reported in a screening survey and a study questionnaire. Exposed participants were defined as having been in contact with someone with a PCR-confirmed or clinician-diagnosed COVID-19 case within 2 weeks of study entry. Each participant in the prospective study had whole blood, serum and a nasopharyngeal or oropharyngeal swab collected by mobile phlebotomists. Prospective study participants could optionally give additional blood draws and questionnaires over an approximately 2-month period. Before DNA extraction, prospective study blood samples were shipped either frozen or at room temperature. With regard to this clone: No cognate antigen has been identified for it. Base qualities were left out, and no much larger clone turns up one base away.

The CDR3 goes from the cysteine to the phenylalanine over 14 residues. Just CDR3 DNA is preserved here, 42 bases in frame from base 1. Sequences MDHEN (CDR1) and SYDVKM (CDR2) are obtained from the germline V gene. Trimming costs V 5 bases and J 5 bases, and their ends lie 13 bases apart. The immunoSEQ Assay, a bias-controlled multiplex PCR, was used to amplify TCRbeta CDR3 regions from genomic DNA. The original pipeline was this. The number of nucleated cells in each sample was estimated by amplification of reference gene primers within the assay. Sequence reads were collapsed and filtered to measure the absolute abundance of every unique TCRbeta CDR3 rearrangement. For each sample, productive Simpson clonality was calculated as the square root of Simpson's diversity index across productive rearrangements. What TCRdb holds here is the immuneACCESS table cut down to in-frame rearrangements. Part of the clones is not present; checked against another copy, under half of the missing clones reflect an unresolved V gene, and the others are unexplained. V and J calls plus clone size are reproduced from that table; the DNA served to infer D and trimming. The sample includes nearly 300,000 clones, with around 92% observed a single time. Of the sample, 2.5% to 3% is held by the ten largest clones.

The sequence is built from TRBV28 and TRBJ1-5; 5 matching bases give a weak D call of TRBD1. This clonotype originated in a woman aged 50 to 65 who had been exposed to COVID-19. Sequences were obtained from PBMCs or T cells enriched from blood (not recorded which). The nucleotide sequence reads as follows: TGTGCCAGCAGTCCGGAGACAGTCCATCAGCCCCAGCATTTT. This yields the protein CASSPETVHQPQHF.